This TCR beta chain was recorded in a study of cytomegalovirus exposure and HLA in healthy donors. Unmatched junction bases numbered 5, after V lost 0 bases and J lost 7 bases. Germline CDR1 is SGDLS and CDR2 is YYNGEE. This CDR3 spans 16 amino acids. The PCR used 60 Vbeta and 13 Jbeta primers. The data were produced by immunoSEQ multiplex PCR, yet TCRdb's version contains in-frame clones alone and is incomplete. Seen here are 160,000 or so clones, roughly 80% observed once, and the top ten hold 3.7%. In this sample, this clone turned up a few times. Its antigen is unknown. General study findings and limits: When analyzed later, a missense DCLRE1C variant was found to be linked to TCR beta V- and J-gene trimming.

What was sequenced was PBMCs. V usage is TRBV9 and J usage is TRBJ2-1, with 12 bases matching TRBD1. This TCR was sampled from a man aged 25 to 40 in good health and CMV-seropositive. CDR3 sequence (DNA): TGTGCCAGCAGCGTAGGTGGGACAGGGGGCCAAAATGAGCAGTTCTTC. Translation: CASSVGGTGGQNEQFF.